This passage covers 20 T cell receptor beta chains from one sample sequenced in a study of blood T cell repertoires in COVID-19. Sequencing used immunoSEQ multiplex PCR; TCRdb keeps in-frame clones, though not all of them. Of a few hundred thousand clones in the sample, about nine tenths were seen once. Sequences were obtained from PBMCs or T cells enriched from blood (not recorded which). The receptor source for this set is a woman in her 40s who had recovered from COVID-19.

The V call is TRBV21-1, the J call TRBJ2-2; the D call of TRBD1 is as the table states it, not checked on the DNA. TRBV21-1 is annotated as a pseudogene. This CDR3 comprises 16 residues. In DNA form, the CDR3 reads TGTGCCAGCGGCTGGGTGGAGGCAGGGGTTTCCGGGGAGCTGTTTTTT. Amino acids: CASGWVEAGVSGELFF.

J is TRBJ2-1 and V is TRBV9, with D tentatively TRBD1 (6 bases). Germline CDR1 is SGDLS and CDR2 is YYNGEE. V gave up 3 bases and J gave up 9 bases, with 19 bases separating them. CDR3 length: 15 amino acids. CDR3 coding DNA: TGTGCCAGCAGCGCTCGCACCCAGGGGTTGGGTGAGCAGTTCTTC. Its translation: CASSARTQGLGEQFF.

This chain joins TRBV30 and TRBJ1-6; D is uncertain. V lost 5 bases, J lost 6 bases, and 11 bases lay in between. In germline, CDR1 is GTSNPN, CDR2 SVGIG (reference sequence). The CDR3 is made up of 13 amino acids. The CDR3 nucleotides are TGTGCCTGGGGTGAACAGATTAATTCACCCCTCCACTTT. Translated: CAWGEQINSPLHF.

This rearrangement joins TRBV20-1 to TRBJ2-1; TRBD2 matches 9 bases. Germline V gene sequence: CDR1 DFQATT, CDR2 SNEGSKA (reference sequence). This CDR3 contains 15 residues. The ends lost 3 bases at V and 2 bases at J; junction bases unmatched: 5. CDR3 DNA: TGCAGTGCTAGTGGGGCTAGCGGGACCTACAATGAGCAGTTCTTC. Protein sequence: CSASGASGTYNEQFF.

This clone was seen just once. The chain has TRBV9 and TRBJ2-7, with 9 bases matching TRBD1. Per the germline V gene, CDR1 is SGDLS and CDR2 is YYNGEE. This CDR3 has 15 residues. The J segment lost 3 bases and the V segment lost 3 bases, leaving 7 bases of the junction unmatched. The DNA of the CDR3 is TGTGCCAGCAGCGGAGGGACAGGGCTCCTCTACGAGCAGTACTTC. Translated, it gives CASSGGTGLLYEQYF.

This clone was recorded only once. The chain uses TRBV5-1 and TRBJ1-1, with D possibly being TRBD1 (5 bases). Trimming stripped 4 bases from V and 1 base from J, with 11 bases between. CDR3 length: 14 residues. Germline V lookup: CDR1 SGHRS, CDR2 YFSETQ. CDR3 in amino acids: CASSRGSSNTEAFF. The DNA of the CDR3 is TGCGCCAGCAGCCGGGGGTCATCGAACACTGAAGCTTTCTTT.

The V gene is TRBV3-1 (or the pseudogene TRBV3-2), the J gene TRBJ1-1; D remains ambiguous. The ends were cut back, 2 bases at V and 3 bases at J, with 4 bases in the middle. Germline V gene lookup returns CDR1 LGHDT and CDR2 YNNKEL (reference sequence). This CDR3 is built from 12 residues. CDR3: CASSQYYTEAFF. CDR3 sequence (DNA): TGTGCCAGCAGCCAATACTACACTGAAGCTTTCTTT.

The chain uses TRBV18 and TRBJ1-6; 9 bases are a match to TRBD1. Trimming removed 2 bases from V and 9 bases from J; junction bases left unmatched: 2. The CDR3 length is 14 residues. From germline, CDR1 is KGHSH and CDR2 LQKENI. CDR3 sequence reads: CASSPDRGISPLHF. The CDR3 bases are TGTGCCAGCTCACCAGACAGGGGGATTTCACCCCTCCACTTT.

V usage is TRBV24-1 and J usage is TRBJ2-3; 10 bases are shared with TRBD2. CDR1 and CDR2 (germline): KGHDR, SFDVKD. The CDR3 loop spans 17 amino acids. With 0 bases clipped from V and 3 bases from J, the junction kept 5 bases outside the gene matches. The DNA for the CDR3 is TGTGCCACCAGTGATTTGTCTAGCGGGAGCCGAACAGATACGCAGTATTTT. Translation: CATSDLSSGSRTDTQYF.

The chain carries TRBV7-3 and TRBJ2-7; 9 positions match TRBD1. V lost 5 bases and J lost 2; bases outside the gene matches: 4. Germline CDR1 reads SGHTA; CDR2 reads FQGTGA. This CDR3 has 14 residues. CDR3: CASSPGTGTYEQYF. In nucleotides, the CDR3 is TGTGCCAGCAGCCCCGGGACAGGGACCTACGAGCAGTACTTC.

In this sample, this clone turned up a few times. The CDR3 DNA is TGTGCCAGCAGTTCCTCAGCGGCTACCTACGAGCAGTACTTC. Its translation is CASSSSAATYEQYF. The J gene is TRBJ2-7, the V gene TRBV6-2 or TRBV6-3; D is perhaps TRBD2 (5 bases). The CDR3 spans 14 residues. V lost 4 bases, J lost 2 bases, and 12 bases lay in between. The germline V gene has CDR1 MNHEY and CDR2 SVGEGT.

The chain uses TRBV12-3 or TRBV12-4 and TRBJ1-5; D not resolved. Trimming took 4 bases from V and 5 from J, leaving 9 bases between them. The CDR3 runs 13 residues. CDR3 protein: CASSYTIDQPQHF. The CDR3 coding sequence is TGTGCCAGCAGTTACACGATTGATCAGCCCCAGCATTTT.

V and J are TRBV6-5 and TRBJ1-6; D gene unclear. This CDR3 has 14 amino acids. Deletions cut 4 bases from V and 6 bases from J, with 10 bases between. From germline, CDR1 is MNHEY and CDR2 SVGAGI. The CDR3 sequence: CASSSAAVNSPLHF. The CDR3 bases are TGTGCCAGCAGTTCCGCGGCAGTTAATTCACCCCTCCACTTT.

This rearrangement joins TRBV24-1 to TRBJ1-1; 8 nucleotides align to TRBD1. The CDR3 loop spans 16 amino acids. Germline assignment: CDR1 KGHDR and CDR2 SFDVKD. Losses at the gene ends were 6 bases for V and 6 bases for J; bases not matched to a gene: 14. In DNA, the CDR3 is TGTGCCACCAGTAGTTCAGGGGGCAGTCTCTCTGCTGAAGCTTTCTTT. Its translation is CATSSSGGSLSAEAFF.

The V and J genes are TRBV28 and TRBJ1-4; TRBD1 might be the D (5 bases). The V gene lost 6 bases and the J gene lost 1 base, with 12 bases spanning the gap. CDR1 is MDHEN and CDR2 is SYDVKM in the germline V gene. CDR3 length equals 15 residues. The CDR3 bases are TGTGCCAGCAGACTTACAGGCCTAACTAATGAAAAACTGTTTTTT. It encodes CASRLTGLTNEKLFF.

J is TRBJ2-7 and V is TRBV29-1; weak D call: TRBD1 (5 bases). The CDR3 spans 12 residues. The V gene lost 4 bases and the J gene lost 0 bases, with 7 bases spanning the gap. Germline V gene lookup returns CDR1 SQVTM and CDR2 ANQGSEA. The CDR3: CSVGGNSYEQYF. CDR3 DNA sequence: TGCAGCGTTGGGGGCAACTCCTACGAGCAGTACTTC.

The chain has TRBV5-6 and TRBJ2-5, with 15 nucleotides matching TRBD2. Germline V gene lookup returns CDR1 SGHDT and CDR2 YYEEEE. This CDR3 has 17 residues. Germline trimming cut 1 base from V and 4 bases from J; bases unmatched to any gene: 5. DNA for the CDR3: TGTGCCAGCAGCTTGAGGACTAGCGGGAGGGCCGGAGAGACCCAGTACTTC. This sequence encodes CASSLRTSGRAGETQYF.

The rearrangement joins TRBV30 to TRBJ2-7; 7 nucleotides align to TRBD2. CDR3 size: 12 residues. The J segment lost 6 bases and the V segment lost 7 bases, leaving 9 bases of the junction unmatched. CDR1 and CDR2 (germline): GTSNPN, SVGIG (reference sequence). The CDR3 coding sequence is TGTGCCTCACGAGCGGGGCAAAGCGAGCAGTACTTC. It codes for CASRAGQSEQYF.

The genes are TRBV9 and TRBJ2-7; D possibly corresponds to TRBD1 (5 bases). The CDR3 is made up of 14 amino acids. From germline, CDR1 is SGDLS and CDR2 YYNGEE. V was trimmed by 2 bases and J by 0 bases, leaving 9 bases between them. Here the CDR3 DNA reads TGTGCCAGCAGCGTTGACAGTAGCTCCTACGAGCAGTACTTC. Its translation is CASSVDSSSYEQYF.

The chain uses TRBV7-3 and TRBJ2-1; TRBD2 matches 12 bases. This CDR3 comprises 16 residues. V trimming: 0 bases; J trimming: 8 bases; junction bases outside the gene matches: 5. Germline-derived CDR1 and CDR2 are SGHTA and FQGTGA. The DNA of the CDR3 is TGTGCCAGCAGCTTAACGACTAGCGGGAGTATCTATGAGCAGTTCTTC. Residues: CASSLTTSGSIYEQFF.